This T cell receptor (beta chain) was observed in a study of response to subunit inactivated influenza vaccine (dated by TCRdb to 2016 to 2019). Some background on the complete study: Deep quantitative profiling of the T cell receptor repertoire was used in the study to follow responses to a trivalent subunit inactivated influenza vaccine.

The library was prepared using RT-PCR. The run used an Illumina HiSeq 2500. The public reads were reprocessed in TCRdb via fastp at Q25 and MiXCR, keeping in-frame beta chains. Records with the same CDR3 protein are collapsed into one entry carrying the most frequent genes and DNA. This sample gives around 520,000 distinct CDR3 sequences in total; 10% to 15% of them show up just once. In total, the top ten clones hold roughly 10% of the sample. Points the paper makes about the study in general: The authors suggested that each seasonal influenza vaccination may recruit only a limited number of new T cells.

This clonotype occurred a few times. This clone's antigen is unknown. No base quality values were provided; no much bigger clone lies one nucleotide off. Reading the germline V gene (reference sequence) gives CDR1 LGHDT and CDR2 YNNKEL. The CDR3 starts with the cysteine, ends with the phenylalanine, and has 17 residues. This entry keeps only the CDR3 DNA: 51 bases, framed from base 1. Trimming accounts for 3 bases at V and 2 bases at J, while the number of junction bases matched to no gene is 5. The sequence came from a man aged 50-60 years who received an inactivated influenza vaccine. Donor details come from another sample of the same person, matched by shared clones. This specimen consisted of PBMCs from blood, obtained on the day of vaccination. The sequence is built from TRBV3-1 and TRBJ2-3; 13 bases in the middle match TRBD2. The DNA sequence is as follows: TGTGCCAGCAGCCAGGCCGGGACTAGCGGGATCACAGATACGCAGTATTTT. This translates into CASSQAGTSGITDTQYF.